This TCR beta chain was identified in a study of blood T cell repertoires in COVID-19. Study overall: Donors in the United States, Italy and Spain gave samples during acute or convalescent COVID-19. T cells, B-cell-depleted T cells, or PBMCs supplied cDNA or gDNA.

The germline V gene has CDR1 LNHDA and CDR2 SQIVND (reference sequence). This CDR3 contains 14 residues. With 1 base removed from V and 4 bases from J, the gap between germline ends came to 8 bases. As processed by the authors: It was from reference gene primer amplification that nucleated cell counts were estimated. Here immunoSEQ multiplex PCR was the method, and the copy in TCRdb shows in-frame clones only, minus some. V, J and clone size reflect that table, while D and trimming were determined from the DNA. The repertoire consists of some 43,000 clones, with about four fifths occurring once and the leading ten covering 13% to 15%.

The clonotype originates from a man between 50 and 59 years old with active or convalescent COVID-19. The genes are TRBV19 and TRBJ1-5; D is ambiguous. Specimen: peripheral blood. The CDR3 DNA reads TGTGCCAGTAGTATAGGGCTGACAAATCAGCCCCAGCATTTT. Translation: CASSIGLTNQPQHF.